The rows below give T cell receptor beta chains drawn from one sample of a study of T cells in Graves' hyperthyroidism and ophthalmopathy. TCRdb reprocessed the multiplex PCR reads with MiXCR, giving one entry per CDR3 protein. The data contain over 700,000 distinct CDR3 sequences, over 15% of them singletons. Sequenced material: blood. The source is a woman in her forties or fifties with Graves' hyperthyroidism that later progressed to Graves' ophthalmopathy. Both conserved end residues are part of each CDR3. D genes are given only for firm matches. Rows may omit the clone size; those that give it use once, few, many or a size class.

D: TRBD2; J: TRBJ2-7; length: 14; V: TRBV27; size: many; DNA: TGTGCCAGCAGTCCCGCCGCGGGGGTGGGTGAGCAGTACTTC; CDR3: CASSPAAGVGEQYF
D: -; J: TRBJ2-1; length: 14; V: TRBV14; size: many; DNA: TGTGCCAGCAGCCAAGGGCGAGGGGGTGATGAGCAGTTCTTC; CDR3: CASSQGRGGDEQFF
D: -; J: TRBJ1-3; length: 11; V: TRBV10-3; size: -; DNA: TGTGCCATCAGTCCTCATGACACCATATATTTT; CDR3: CAISPHDTIYF
D: TRBD1; J: TRBJ1-6; length: 15; V: TRBV19; size: -; DNA: TGTGCCAGTACCCTACGGGCCAGGGGGAATTCACCCCTCCACTTT; CDR3: CASTLRARGNSPLHF
D: -; J: TRBJ1-3; length: 13; V: TRBV6-1; size: -; DNA: TGTGCCAGCAGCGGAACAGGGAAGCCCGCCATATATTTT; CDR3: CASSGTGKPAIYF
D: -; J: TRBJ2-1; length: 14; V: TRBV20-1; size: -; DNA: TGCAGTGCTATACCCAGTGGCCATTACAATGAGCAGTTCTTC; CDR3: CSAIPSGHYNEQFF
D: -; J: TRBJ2-5; length: 14; V: TRBV5-1; size: few; DNA: TGCGCCAGCAGCTTGGTGGCCCCCGGGGAGACCCAGTACTTC; CDR3: CASSLVAPGETQYF
D: -; J: TRBJ1-1; length: 15; V: TRBV30; size: many; DNA: TGTGCCTGGAGTGTCGCGGACAGCATGAACACTGAAGCTTTCTTT; CDR3: CAWSVADSMNTEAFF
D: -; J: TRBJ2-2; length: 15; V: TRBV11-3; size: many; DNA: TGTGCCAGCAGCTTGCAGGGCATGGGCACCGGGGAGCTGTTTTTT; CDR3: CASSLQGMGTGELFF
D: -; J: TRBJ2-2; length: 15; V: TRBV2; size: many; DNA: TGTGCCAGCAGTGCAATCCTCGGAGGTACCGGGGAGCTGTTTTTT; CDR3: CASSAILGGTGELFF
D: TRBD1; J: TRBJ2-1; length: 20; V: TRBV12-3/TRBV12-4; size: many; DNA: TGTGCCAGCAGCCTCCCGGGCGGGACAGGGGTTTTTGGCTCCTACAATGAGCAGTTCTTC; CDR3: CASSLPGGTGVFGSYNEQFF
D: -; J: TRBJ1-5; length: 14; V: TRBV7-9; size: few; DNA: TGTGCCAGCAGCGTCCAGGGGTCGAAGCAGCCCCAGCATTTT; CDR3: CASSVQGSKQPQHF
D: -; J: TRBJ2-2; length: 16; V: TRBV2; size: few; DNA: TGTGCCAGCAGTGTAACTCGGGGGCGCAGTGGCGGGGAGCTGTTTTTT; CDR3: CASSVTRGRSGGELFF
D: -; J: TRBJ1-5; length: 17; V: TRBV20-1; size: -; DNA: TGCAGTGCTAGAGTTTCATGGGACGGCTTCGCCAATCAGCCCCAGCATTTT; CDR3: CSARVSWDGFANQPQHF
D: -; J: TRBJ1-2; length: 12; V: TRBV6-1; size: many; DNA: TGTGCCAGCAGGCACAGGGACTATGGCTACACCTTC; CDR3: CASRHRDYGYTF
D: TRBD2; J: TRBJ2-1; length: 16; V: TRBV4-1; size: -; DNA: TGCGCCAGCAGCCAAGATCGGGGTTCGGCGGGGGATGAGCAGTTCTTC; CDR3: CASSQDRGSAGDEQFF
D: -; J: TRBJ2-2; length: 16; V: TRBV30; size: many; DNA: TGTGCCTGGAGCCAGACGCGGATGCCGAACACCGGGGAGCTGTTTTTT; CDR3: CAWSQTRMPNTGELFF
D: TRBD2; J: TRBJ2-1; length: 15; V: TRBV12-3/TRBV12-4; size: many; DNA: TGTGCCAGCACACCGGGACTAAGCTCCTACAATGAGCAGTTCTTC; CDR3: CASTPGLSSYNEQFF
D: -; J: TRBJ2-5; length: 11; V: TRBV5-1; size: -; DNA: TGCGCCAGCAAGCTTGAGGGGGCCCAGTACTTC; CDR3: CASKLEGAQYF
D: -; J: TRBJ2-5; length: 13; V: TRBV30; size: -; DNA: TGTGCCTGGAGTGTATTTAACCCTACAGGCCAGTACTTC; CDR3: CAWSVFNPTGQYF
D: -; J: TRBJ2-1; length: 12; V: TRBV2; size: -; DNA: TGTGCCAGCAGATTAATCGCCAATGAGCAGTTCTTC; CDR3: CASRLIANEQFF
D: -; J: TRBJ1-5; length: 13; V: TRBV25-1; size: -; DNA: TGTGCCAGCAGTGAAAGGTTGGATCAGCCCCAGCATTTT; CDR3: CASSERLDQPQHF
D: -; J: TRBJ1-4; length: 12; V: TRBV6-1; size: -; DNA: TGTGCCAGCAGCGAGAATCGGGAAAAACTGTTTTTT; CDR3: CASSENREKLFF
D: -; J: TRBJ2-3; length: 14; V: TRBV12-3/TRBV12-4; size: few; DNA: TGTGCCAGCAGTTTGATGTTAGCGACAGATACGCAGTATTTT; CDR3: CASSLMLATDTQYF
D: -; J: TRBJ2-2; length: 14; V: TRBV19; size: -; DNA: TGTGCCAGTAGTACTGTCGTCGGGCACGGGGAGCTGTTTTTT; CDR3: CASSTVVGHGELFF
D: -; J: TRBJ1-2; length: 13; V: TRBV11-2; size: many; DNA: TGTGCCAGCAGCCCGAGACCCCTATATGGCTACACCTTC; CDR3: CASSPRPLYGYTF
D: TRBD2; J: TRBJ2-5; length: 14; V: TRBV12-3/TRBV12-4; size: -; DNA: TGTGCCAGCAGTAGAGCTGGGGGGGAAGAGACCCAGTACTTC; CDR3: CASSRAGGEETQYF
D: -; J: TRBJ1-1; length: 14; V: TRBV6-2/TRBV6-3; size: many; DNA: TGTGCCAGCGTCAGACGGGGCAGAGCGACTGAAGCTTTCTTT; CDR3: CASVRRGRATEAFF
D: -; J: TRBJ2-1; length: 16; V: TRBV11-1; size: many; DNA: TGTGCCAGCAGCTTAGTTCGTGGGACAAAAGTAAATGAGCAGTTCTTC; CDR3: CASSLVRGTKVNEQFF
D: -; J: TRBJ1-1; length: 12; V: TRBV7-9; size: many; DNA: TGTGCCAGCAGGGCTCGGGGGACTGAAGCTTTCTTT; CDR3: CASRARGTEAFF
D: -; J: TRBJ1-5; length: 12; V: TRBV3-1; size: many; DNA: TGTGCCAGCAGCCAGATAGGTCAGCCCCAGCATTTT; CDR3: CASSQIGQPQHF
D: -; J: TRBJ1-3; length: 14; V: TRBV20-1; size: -; DNA: TGCAGTGCTAGGGTGCTCGCCTCTGGAAACACCATATATTTT; CDR3: CSARVLASGNTIYF
D: TRBD1; J: TRBJ1-2; length: 15; V: TRBV3-1; size: -; DNA: TGTGCCAGCAGCCTCCTTGCGACAGGGGACTATGGCTACACCTTC; CDR3: CASSLLATGDYGYTF
D: TRBD1; J: TRBJ1-5; length: 15; V: TRBV4-1; size: many; DNA: TGCGCCAGCAGCCAAGACATAGGACAGGGCCAGCCCCAGCATTTT; CDR3: CASSQDIGQGQPQHF
D: TRBD1; J: TRBJ2-7; length: 15; V: TRBV7-9; size: many; DNA: TGTGCCAGCAGCTCAATGAGACAGGGGGCCTACGAGCAGTACTTC; CDR3: CASSSMRQGAYEQYF
D: -; J: TRBJ1-1; length: 14; V: TRBV9; size: -; DNA: TGTGCCAGCAGCGCGGACATTTGGAACACTGAAGCTTTCTTT; CDR3: CASSADIWNTEAFF
D: TRBD1; J: TRBJ1-2; length: 15; V: TRBV6-6; size: few; DNA: TGTGCCAGCAGTTACCGGGGACAGAACGTCTATGGCTACACCTTC; CDR3: CASSYRGQNVYGYTF
D: -; J: TRBJ2-1; length: 14; V: TRBV12-3/TRBV12-4; size: -; DNA: TGTGCCAGCAGTTTGGGCCCTCGGATCAATGAGCAGTTCTTC; CDR3: CASSLGPRINEQFF
D: -; J: TRBJ1-2; length: 14; V: TRBV18; size: many; DNA: TGTGCCAGCTCACCACCGGGGGGGTGGTATGGCTACACCTTC; CDR3: CASSPPGGWYGYTF
D: TRBD1; J: TRBJ1-3; length: 14; V: TRBV29-1; size: many; DNA: TGCAGCGTTGATGGACAGGGTTCTGGAAACACCATATATTTT; CDR3: CSVDGQGSGNTIYF
D: TRBD1; J: TRBJ1-2; length: 13; V: TRBV6-5; size: -; DNA: TGTGCCAGCAGTTCGCGGACAGGGGAAGGCTACACCTTC; CDR3: CASSSRTGEGYTF
D: -; J: TRBJ2-5; length: 16; V: TRBV7-8; size: many; DNA: TGTGCCAGCAGCTTAGGGCCAAGGACGGTCCAAGAGACCCAGTACTTC; CDR3: CASSLGPRTVQETQYF
D: -; J: TRBJ2-2; length: 14; V: TRBV9; size: -; DNA: TGTGCCAGCAGCGTAAGGATAGAGTCCGGGGAGCTGTTTTTT; CDR3: CASSVRIESGELFF
D: TRBD1; J: TRBJ1-5; length: 18; V: TRBV2; size: few; DNA: TGTGCCAGCAGTACCGGGACAGGGGACCGTTATAGCAATCAGCCCCAGCATTTT; CDR3: CASSTGTGDRYSNQPQHF
D: -; J: TRBJ1-5; length: 14; V: TRBV3-1; size: many; DNA: TGTGCCAGCAGCCAAGTACGTGACACCGGGCCCCAGCATTTT; CDR3: CASSQVRDTGPQHF
D: -; J: TRBJ1-3; length: 14; V: TRBV6-2/TRBV6-3; size: -; DNA: TGTGCCAGCAGATTACAGGGATCTGGAAACACCATATATTTT; CDR3: CASRLQGSGNTIYF
D: TRBD1; J: TRBJ1-4; length: 15; V: TRBV7-2; size: -; DNA: TGTGCCAGCAGCTATACAGGGGGAACTAATGAAAAACTGTTTTTT; CDR3: CASSYTGGTNEKLFF